This T cell receptor beta chain was profiled in a study of OX40 agonist ivuxolimab in advanced cancers. The timepoints at which blood was sampled were baseline, cycle 4 day 1, and cycle 7 day 1. To note about this clone: What it binds is unknown.

Germline values: CDR1 SGHVS, CDR2 FNYEAQ. The CDR3 has 17 amino acids. V trimming: 0 bases; J trimming: 8 bases; junction bases outside the gene matches: 9. Study findings and constraints: Researchers did not determine the expanded peripheral T cells' antigen specificity. The authors also found low normalized T-cell clonal expansion in some nonresponders.

TCRdb's table, derived via immunoSEQ multiplex PCR, lists solely in-frame clones and lacks some. The sample carries about 36,000 clones, approximately 80% recorded once. The source material was CD4+ or CD8+ T cells sorted from blood, sampled in a trial of the OX40 agonist ivuxolimab. This chain joins TRBV7-6 and TRBJ2-1, with 11 bases lining up with TRBD2. The TCR originated in an adult with an advanced solid tumor such as melanoma, head and neck, liver or kidney cancer. CDR3 coding DNA: TGTGCCAGCAGCTTAGCCATAGCGGGGGGGCATGGGGATGAGCAGTTCTTC. Protein product: CASSLAIAGGHGDEQFF.